This record covers a single TCR beta chain. The target of this receptor is not known. The sample holds no much larger clone one base away, and base qualities are not on file. These data are taken from a study of OX40 agonist ivuxolimab in advanced cancers. Study-wide context: Ivuxolimab was a fully human IgG2 agonistic monoclonal antibody targeting the costimulatory receptor OX40 (CD134). A male proportion of under 85% and a mean age of around 60 years, ranging from 23 to 79, were recorded for the dose-escalation cohort. Partial responses were achieved by three dose-escalation patients, of whom one had hepatocellular carcinoma and two had cutaneous melanoma. Peripheral TCRbeta sequencing aimed to test whether ivuxolimab altered TCR sequence diversity and caused clonal T-cell expansion. Among the approximately 54 dose-escalation patients, about 19 had hepatocellular carcinoma, around 15 melanoma, 9 renal cell carcinoma and 9 head and neck cancer. The monotherapy dose-escalation portion (N ≈ 56 patients) of the phase I ivuxolimab trial is reported in the paper. Intravenous ivuxolimab was administered to patients every 2 weeks at six dose levels: 0.01, 0.1, 0.3, 1.5, 3 and 10 mg/kg. Patients were allowed to have had prior anti-PD-1, anti-PD-L1 or anti-CTLA-4 therapy, and around 43% of the dose-escalation patients had been treated with checkpoint inhibitors. What the authors observed across the whole study: Low levels of normalized T-cell clonal expansion were also seen in some patients who did not respond. The antigen specificity of the clonally expanded peripheral T cells was not determined. At doses from 0.1 to 3.0 mg/kg, clonal expansion was seen in both CD4+ and CD8+ blood T cells between baseline and week 6. On average, CD8+ T cells showed more expanded clones than CD4+ T cells after ivuxolimab. In the 0.1-3.0 mg/kg groups, partial responders were among the patients with the lowest normalized peripheral clonal expansion, particularly in CD8+ T cells.

The trial excluded patients who had a history of autoimmune disease or were on systemic immunosuppression. Peripheral blood for TCR sequencing was collected from all dose cohorts at baseline, on cycle 4 day 1, and on cycle 7 day 1. Samples were obtained from an open-label, multicenter, first-in-human phase I dose-escalation trial of ivuxolimab. Adults with locally advanced or metastatic head and neck squamous cell, hepatocellular, melanoma or renal cell carcinoma were enrolled in the trial. Before TCR sequencing, CD4+ T cells and CD8+ T cells were sorted from peripheral blood as separate populations. Genomic DNA was extracted from sorted cells for sequencing of the TCRbeta CDR3 region. The immunoSEQ Assay was used for sequencing of TCRbeta CDR3 regions. Sourced from immuneACCESS, this table was stored by TCRdb with only in-frame sequences that have V and J called. A share of the clones is absent; for the studies checked, an unresolved V gene accounts for under half, and the remainder has no known explanation. This sample gives around 68,000 clones in total; roughly nine tenths of them show up just once. The biggest ten clones account for about 0.31% of the sample.

The material sequenced was CD4+ or CD8+ T cells sorted from blood, taken in a trial of the OX40 agonist ivuxolimab. The TCR sequence derives from an adult with an advanced solid tumor such as melanoma, head and neck, liver or kidney cancer.

The CDR3 sequence is CASSSGRGYGELFF. The base sequence is TGTGCCAGTAGCTCAGGCAGGGGGTACGGGGAGCTGTTTTTT. The V and J segments used are TRBV19 and TRBJ2-2; 7 bases in the middle match TRBD1. The CDR3 has 14 amino acids, counting the end cysteine and phenylalanine. The retained sequence is limited to the CDR3, 42 bases, with the frame set at the first base. The V end gives up 6 bases and the J end 7 bases, leaving 8 bases in the junction not matched to a gene. From the germline V gene (reference sequence), CDR1 is LNHDA and CDR2 is SQIVND.